The 17 T cell receptor beta chains below come from one sample, sequenced in a study of PD-L1 blockade in urothelial cancer. Time point denoted: peripheral blood 6 weeks after treatment start. Sequenced by immunoSEQ multiplex PCR; TCRdb stores in-frame clones only, minus some. The sample shows around 93,000 clones, around 78% of them seen only once. This sample comprised PBMCs, obtained around atezolizumab (anti-PD-L1) treatment. The receptors come from a man between 65 and 85 years old with urothelial cancer.

This sequence joins TRBV5-1 and TRBJ1-4; TRBD1 matches at 9 bases. From germline, CDR1 is SGHRS and CDR2 YFSETQ. V trimming: 6 bases; J trimming: 8 bases; junction bases outside the gene matches: 11. CDR3 length: 15 amino acids. CDR3 sequence reads: CASKRTGTGMEKLFF. DNA for the CDR3: TGCGCCAGCAAAAGAACCGGGACAGGGATGGAAAAACTGTTTTTT.

This clone occurred once. This chain uses TRBV15 with TRBJ1-3; D unresolved. The germline V and J ends were trimmed by 0 bases and 0 bases, with 6 bases remaining between them. This CDR3 contains 15 residues. From germline, CDR1 is LNHNV and CDR2 YYDKDF (reference sequence). CDR3 DNA sequence: TGTGCCACCAGCAGAGAGAGTTTCTCTGGAAACACCATATATTTT. Translation gives CATSRESFSGNTIYF.

CDR3 sequence (DNA): TGTGCCAGCAGCTTAGAACTCGGTTCCTACGAGCAGTACTTC. Residues: CASSLELGSYEQYF. The chain is built from TRBV7-2 and TRBJ2-7; D not certain. The V end lost 1 base, the J end lost 1 base, and 8 bases lay between the germline ends. This CDR3 has 14 amino acids. Germline assignment: CDR1 SGHTA and CDR2 FQGNSA. Filled out from reference TRBV7-2 and TRBJ2-7, the complete variable domain reads GAGVSQSPSNKVTEKGKDVELRCDPISGHTALYWYRQSLGQGLEFLIYFQGNSAPDKSGLPSDRFSAERTGGSVSTLTIQRTQQEDSAVYLCASSLELGSYEQYFGPGTRLTVT.

The chain links TRBV7-8 to TRBJ2-1; TRBD1 might be the D (5 bases). Germline CDR1 is SGHVS and CDR2 is FQNEAQ. The CDR3 covers 15 residues. The V gene lost 7 bases and the J gene lost 3 bases, with 16 bases spanning the gap. The CDR3 here is CASTWGTGDYNEQFF. The CDR3 DNA follows: TGTGCCAGCACATGGGGCACAGGAGACTACAATGAGCAGTTCTTC.

CDR3 nucleotides: TGTGCCAGCAGTGATTTAGTTGCAGATACGCAGTATTTT. Translation: CASSDLVADTQYF. The gene calls are TRBV2 and TRBJ2-3; no reliable D call. CDR1 SNHLY and CDR2 FYNNEI come from the germline V gene. The CDR3 loop spans 13 amino acids. Trimming took off 3 bases at V and 4 bases at J, with 8 bases between the two ends.

CDR3 loop: CASSPRDFTDTQYF. The CDR3, as DNA: TGTGCCAGCAGCCCCCGGGACTTCACAGATACGCAGTATTTT. The rearrangement links TRBV11-2 to TRBJ2-3, with D perhaps matching TRBD2 (6 bases). The CDR3 contains 14 residues. CDR1 SGHAT and CDR2 FQNNGV come from the germline V gene. V lost 5 bases and J lost 2, with 11 bases in between.

The chain recombines TRBV4-3 with TRBJ2-2; D gene uncertain. The CDR3 totals 15 residues. Per germline, CDR1 LGHNA and CDR2 YSLEER. Trimming left V 0 bases short and J 6 bases short, with 11 bases between. CDR3 residues: CASSQDAMESGELFF. The CDR3 DNA reads as TGCGCCAGCAGCCAAGATGCGATGGAGTCCGGGGAGCTGTTTTTT.

V gene TRBV2 combines with J gene TRBJ2-3, with D perhaps matching TRBD2 (7 bases). Germline V gene lookup returns CDR1 SNHLY and CDR2 FYNNEI. Trimming left V 7 bases short and J 5 bases short, with 16 bases between. The CDR3 has 14 residues. CDR3 DNA: TGTGCCAGCAACCCCGGGGGGCCAGTAGATACGCAGTATTTT. It codes for CASNPGGPVDTQYF.

This rearrangement joins TRBV6-6 to TRBJ1-1; TRBD1 agrees at 9 bases. The CDR3 totals 13 residues. Germline V lookup: CDR1 MNHNY, CDR2 SVGAGI (reference sequence). Trimming removed 2 bases from V and 8 bases from J; junction bases left unmatched: 3. The CDR3 coding sequence is TGTGCCAGCAGTTACACCGGGACAGGGGAAGCTTTCTTT. Translated, it gives CASSYTGTGEAFF.

The chain links TRBV7-2 to TRBJ1-6; D might be TRBD1 (5 bases). Trimming removed 1 base at V and 10 bases at J, with 11 bases between. Germline-derived CDR1 and CDR2 are SGHTA and FQGNSA. The CDR3 loop spans 14 amino acids. The CDR3 nucleotides read TGTGCCAGCAGCTTAGGGACATCTAACTCACCCCTCCACTTT. Its translation is CASSLGTSNSPLHF.

The V call is TRBV10-3, the J call TRBJ1-6, with D perhaps matching TRBD1 (5 bases). CDR1 and CDR2 from the germline V gene are ENHRY and SYGVKD. CDR3 length equals 15 residues. Trimming pared 7 bases from V and 9 bases from J, leaving 19 bases between. The CDR3 DNA reads TGTGCCATCACCCCGGACACAGGACGCGGTTCACCCCTCCACTTT. Protein product: CAITPDTGRGSPLHF.

The J gene is TRBJ1-2, the V gene TRBV6-5, with D possibly matching TRBD1 (6 bases). Trimming shortened V by 5 bases and J by 6 bases, and 19 bases separated the two germline ends. From germline, CDR1 is MNHEY and CDR2 SVGAGI. This CDR3 has 15 amino acids. As DNA, the CDR3 is TGTGCCAGCAGTCTTCTGAATCCCGCAGGGGATGGCTACACCTTC. Translating gives CASSLLNPAGDGYTF.

The rearrangement uses TRBV7-2 and TRBJ2-2; 14 bases are a match to TRBD2. V lost 3 bases to trimming and J lost 6 bases; unmatched junction nucleotides: 0. The CDR3 is made up of 15 amino acids. Germline values: CDR1 SGHTA, CDR2 FQGNSA. The CDR3 DNA reads TGTGCCAGCAGCTTGACTAGCGGGAGGGCCGGGGAGCTGTTTTTT. As protein: CASSLTSGRAGELFF.

This clone was counted between two and nine times. CDR3 bases: TGTGCCAGCAGCGTAGCCCCACCGGGACAGGGTGGAGAGACCCAGTACTTC. This codes for CASSVAPPGQGGETQYF. J is TRBJ2-5 and V is TRBV9, with 9 bases lining up with TRBD1. J lost 4 bases, V lost 0 bases, and 10 bases had no gene match. The CDR3 sequence is 17 residues long. The V gene's germline CDR1 is SGDLS and CDR2 YYNGEE. Using reference TRBV9 and TRBJ2-5 for the parts outside the CDR3, the full variable domain is DSGVTQTPKHLITATGQRVTLRCSPRSGDLSVYWYQQSLDQGLQFLIQYYNGEERAKGNILERFSAQQFPDLHSELNLSSLELGDSALYFCASSVAPPGQGGETQYFGPGTRLLVL.

The rearrangement links TRBV11-3 to TRBJ2-7; D call uncertain. With 2 bases removed from V and 0 bases from J, the gap between germline ends came to 8 bases. The CDR3 runs 14 residues. Germline V CDR1 and CDR2: SGHNT, YENEEA. CDR3 coding DNA: TGTGCCAGCAGCTTAATTAGATTCTCCTACGAGCAGTACTTC. It translates to CASSLIRFSYEQYF. The whole variable domain, filled in from reference TRBV11-3 and TRBJ2-7, reads EAGVVQSPRYKIIEKKQPVAFWCNPISGHNTLYWYLQNLGQGPELLIRYENEEAVDDSQLPKDRFSAERLKGVDSTLKIQPAELGDSAVYLCASSLIRFSYEQYFGPGTRLTVT.

The genes are TRBV10-3 and TRBJ2-3, with a possible D match to TRBD2 (6 bases). From germline, CDR1 is ENHRY and CDR2 SYGVKD. Trimming stripped 2 bases from V and 0 bases from J, with 15 bases between. The CDR3 covers 17 residues. The CDR3 protein is CAISEESGPISTDTQYF. The CDR3 DNA reads as TGTGCCATCAGTGAGGAGAGCGGGCCTATTAGCACAGATACGCAGTATTTT.

The chain has TRBV11-3 and TRBJ2-1, with D uncertain. Deletions cut 4 bases from V and 5 bases from J, with 6 bases between. Germline CDR1 SGHNT, CDR2 YENEEA. The CDR3 sequence is 12 residues long. The CDR3 is CASSSQNNEQFF. CDR3 sequence (DNA): TGTGCCAGCAGCTCCCAGAACAATGAGCAGTTCTTC.